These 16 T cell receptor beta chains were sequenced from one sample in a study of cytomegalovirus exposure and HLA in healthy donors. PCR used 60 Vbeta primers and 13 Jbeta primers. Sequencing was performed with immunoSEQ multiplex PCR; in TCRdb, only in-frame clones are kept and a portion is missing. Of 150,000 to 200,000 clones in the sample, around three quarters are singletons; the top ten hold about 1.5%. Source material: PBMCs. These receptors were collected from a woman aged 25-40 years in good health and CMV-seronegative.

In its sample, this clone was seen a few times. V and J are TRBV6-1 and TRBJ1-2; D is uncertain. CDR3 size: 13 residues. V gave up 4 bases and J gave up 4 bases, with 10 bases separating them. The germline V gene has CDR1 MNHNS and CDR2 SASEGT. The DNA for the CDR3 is TGTGCCAGCAGTGGTCTAGTATCCTATGGCTACACCTTC. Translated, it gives CASSGLVSYGYTF.

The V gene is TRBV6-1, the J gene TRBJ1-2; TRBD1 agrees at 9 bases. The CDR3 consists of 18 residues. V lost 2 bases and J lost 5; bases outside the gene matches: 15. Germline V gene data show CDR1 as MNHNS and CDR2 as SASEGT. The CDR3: CASSELRTGVTFLYGYTF. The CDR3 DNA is TGTGCCAGCAGTGAATTGAGGACAGGGGTAACGTTTCTATATGGCTACACCTTC.

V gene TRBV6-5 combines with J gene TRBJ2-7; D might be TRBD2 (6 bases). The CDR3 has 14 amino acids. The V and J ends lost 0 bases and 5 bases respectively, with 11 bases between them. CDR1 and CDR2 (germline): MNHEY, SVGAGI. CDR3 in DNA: TGTGCCAGCAGTTACTCGCGGGGTTTCAACGAGCAGTACTTC. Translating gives CASSYSRGFNEQYF.

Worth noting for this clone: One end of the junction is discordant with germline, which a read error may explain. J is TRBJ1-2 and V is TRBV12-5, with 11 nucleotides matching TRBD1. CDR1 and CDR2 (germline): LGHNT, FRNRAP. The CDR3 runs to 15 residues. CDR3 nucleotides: TGTGCTAGTGGTTTGGCCCGGGACAGGGGGATTGGCTACCCCTTC. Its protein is CASGLARDRGIGYPF.

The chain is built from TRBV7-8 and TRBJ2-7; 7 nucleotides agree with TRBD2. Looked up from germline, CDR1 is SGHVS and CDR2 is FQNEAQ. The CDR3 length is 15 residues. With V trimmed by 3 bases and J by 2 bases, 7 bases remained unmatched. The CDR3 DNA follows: TGTGCCAGCAGCTTTGTGGGGGGGAGGGCCTACGAGCAGTACTTC. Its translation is CASSFVGGRAYEQYF.

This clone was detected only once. The chain's CDR3 is CASSQGRQGRTGELFF. In DNA, the CDR3 is TGCGCCAGCAGCCAGGGAAGACAGGGGAGGACCGGGGAGCTGTTTTTT. The chain recombines TRBV4-1 with TRBJ2-2, with TRBD1 matching over 8 bases. Germline V gene data show CDR1 as MGHRA and CDR2 as YSYEKL. The CDR3 is made up of 16 amino acids. The ends lost 3 bases at V and 5 bases at J; junction bases unmatched: 8.

The CDR3: CASSLGTGKVEQYF. The CDR3 region has the DNA TGCGCCAGCAGCTTGGGGACAGGGAAGGTCGAGCAGTACTTC. This chain joins TRBV5-1 and TRBJ2-7; 8 bases agree with TRBD1. CDR1 and CDR2 from the germline V gene are SGHRS and YFSETQ. Unmatched junction bases numbered 5, after V lost 0 bases and J lost 6 bases. The CDR3 has 14 amino acids. The full variable domain, completed using reference TRBV5-1 and TRBJ2-7, is KAGVTQTPRYLIKTRGQQVTLSCSPISGHRSVSWYQQTPGQGLQFLFEYFSETQRNKGNFPGRFSGRQFSNSRSEMNVSTLELGDSALYLCASSLGTGKVEQYFGPGTRLTVT.

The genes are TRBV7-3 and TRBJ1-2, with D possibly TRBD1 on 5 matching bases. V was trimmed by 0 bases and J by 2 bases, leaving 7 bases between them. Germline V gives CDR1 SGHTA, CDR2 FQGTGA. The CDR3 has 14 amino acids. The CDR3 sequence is CASSLTGQNYGYTF. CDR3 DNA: TGTGCCAGCAGCTTAACGGGGCAGAACTATGGCTACACCTTC.

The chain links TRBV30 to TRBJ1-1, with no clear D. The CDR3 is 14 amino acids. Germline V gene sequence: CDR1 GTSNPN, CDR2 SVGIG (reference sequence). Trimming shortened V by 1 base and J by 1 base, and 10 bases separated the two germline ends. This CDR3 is CAWSEVTENTEAFF. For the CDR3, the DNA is TGTGCCTGGAGTGAAGTTACAGAGAACACTGAAGCTTTCTTT.

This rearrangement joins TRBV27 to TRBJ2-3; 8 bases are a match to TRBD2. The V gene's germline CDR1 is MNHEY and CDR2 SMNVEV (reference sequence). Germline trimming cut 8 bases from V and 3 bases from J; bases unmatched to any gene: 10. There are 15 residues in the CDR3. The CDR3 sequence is CASCAGTRTTDTQYF. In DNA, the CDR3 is TGTGCCAGCTGCGCCGGGACTAGGACTACAGATACGCAGTATTTT.

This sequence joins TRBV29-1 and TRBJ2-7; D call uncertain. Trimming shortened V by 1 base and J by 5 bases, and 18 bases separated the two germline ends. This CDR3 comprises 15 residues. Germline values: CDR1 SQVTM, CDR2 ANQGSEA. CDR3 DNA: TGCAGCGTTGAAGTACTGAACTCCCCGAGCAACGAGCAGTACTTC. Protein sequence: CSVEVLNSPSNEQYF.

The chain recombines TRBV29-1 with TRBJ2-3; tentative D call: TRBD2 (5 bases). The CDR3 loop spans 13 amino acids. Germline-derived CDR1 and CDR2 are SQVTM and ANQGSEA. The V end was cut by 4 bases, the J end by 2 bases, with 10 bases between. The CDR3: CSVVGLVTDTQYF. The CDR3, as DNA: TGCAGCGTTGTAGGACTCGTCACAGATACGCAGTATTTT.

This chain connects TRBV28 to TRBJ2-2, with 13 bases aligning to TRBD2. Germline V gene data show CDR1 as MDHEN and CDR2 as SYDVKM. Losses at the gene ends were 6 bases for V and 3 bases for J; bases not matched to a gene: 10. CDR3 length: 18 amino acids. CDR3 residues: CASSPGTSGKDYTGELFF. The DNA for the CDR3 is TGTGCCAGCAGCCCCGGGACTAGCGGGAAGGATTACACCGGGGAGCTGTTTTTT.

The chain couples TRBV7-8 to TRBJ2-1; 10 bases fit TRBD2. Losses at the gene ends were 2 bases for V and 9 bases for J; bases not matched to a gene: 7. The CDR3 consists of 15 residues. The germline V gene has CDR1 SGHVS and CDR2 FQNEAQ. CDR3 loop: CASSLIVAGGGEQFF. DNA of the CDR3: TGTGCCAGCAGCTTAATTGTAGCGGGGGGAGGTGAGCAGTTCTTC.

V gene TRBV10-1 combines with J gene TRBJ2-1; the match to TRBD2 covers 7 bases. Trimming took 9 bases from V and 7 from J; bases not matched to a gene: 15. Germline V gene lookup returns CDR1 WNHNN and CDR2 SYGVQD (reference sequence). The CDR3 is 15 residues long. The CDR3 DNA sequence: TGCGCCAGAACGACGATAGCGGGTAATGCGAATGAGCAGTTCTTC. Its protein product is CARTTIAGNANEQFF.

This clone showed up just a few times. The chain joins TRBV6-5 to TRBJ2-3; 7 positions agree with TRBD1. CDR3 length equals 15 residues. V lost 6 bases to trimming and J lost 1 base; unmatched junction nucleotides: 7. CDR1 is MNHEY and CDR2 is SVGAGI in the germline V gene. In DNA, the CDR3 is TGTGCCAGCAGCGCGACCGGGACAGGCACAGATACGCAGTATTTT. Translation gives CASSATGTGTDTQYF.